A single sample gave rise to the 7 T cell receptor beta chains below, sequenced in a study of T cells in Graves' hyperthyroidism and ophthalmopathy. Amplification targeted TCR beta CDR3 regions from RNA transcripts. The HTBI primer set was used in a first-round RT-PCR of the TCR CDR3. Via MiXCR, TCRdb re-called the multiplex PCR reads, giving one row per CDR3 protein. The sample has 500,000 to 700,000 distinct CDR3 sequences, around 17% seen once; the top ten hold more than 15%. Sequencing input: blood. The receptors originated from a woman aged 18 to 35 with Graves' hyperthyroidism.

This clonotype turned up a few times. The chain combines TRBV27 with TRBJ2-7, with 12 bases matching TRBD1. V dropped 5 bases and J dropped 6; count of bases not matched to a gene: 11. Germline-derived CDR1 and CDR2 are MNHEY and SMNVEV (reference sequence). This CDR3 region has 16 residues. CDR3 protein: CASSPPPGTGGPEQYF. CDR3 DNA: TGTGCCAGCAGTCCACCTCCTGGGACAGGGGGCCCCGAGCAGTACTTC.

This clonotype was seen repeatedly, ten times or more. The chain combines TRBV10-2 with TRBJ1-1; TRBD1 agrees at 8 bases. Per germline, CDR1 WSHSY and CDR2 SAAADI. The J segment lost 7 bases and the V segment lost 1 base, leaving 5 bases of the junction unmatched. CDR3 size: 14 residues. Here the CDR3 reads CASSEFTGGNEAFF. The CDR3 nucleotides read TGCGCCAGCAGTGAGTTTACAGGGGGAAATGAAGCTTTCTTT.

This clonotype has at least ten counts. The chain recombines TRBV11-2 with TRBJ2-1; 12 bases match TRBD2. This CDR3 contains 15 residues. Germline assignment: CDR1 SGHAT and CDR2 FQNNGV. V lost 6 bases and J lost 6; bases outside the gene matches: 6. The CDR3 region has the DNA TGTGCCAGCAGAATCCCGGGACTAGCGGGCAATGAGCAGTTCTTC. Amino acid sequence: CASRIPGLAGNEQFF.

This clonotype was recorded many times. V and J are TRBV28 and TRBJ2-7; D unclear. The ends were cut back, 4 bases at V and 0 bases at J, with 13 bases in the middle. There are 15 residues in the CDR3. CDR1 is MDHEN and CDR2 is SYDVKM in the germline V gene. The CDR3 region is CASSSISRNSYEQYF. The CDR3 DNA is TGTGCCAGCAGTTCAATTTCGCGGAACTCCTACGAGCAGTACTTC.

V usage is TRBV20-1 and J usage is TRBJ2-1; 15 nucleotides align to TRBD2. With V trimmed by 7 bases and J by 8 bases, 9 bases remained unmatched. The germline V gene encodes CDR1 DFQATT and CDR2 SNEGSKA (reference sequence). This CDR3 spans 15 amino acids. CDR3 nucleotide sequence: TGCAGTGTAGCCGGGACTAGCGGGGGGCTGGATGAGCAGTTCTTC. This gives the protein CSVAGTSGGLDEQFF.

The V and J genes are TRBV20-1 and TRBJ1-5; unclear D gene. Trimming shortened V by 6 bases and J by 2 bases, and 17 bases separated the two germline ends. The germline V gene encodes CDR1 DFQATT and CDR2 SNEGSKA (reference sequence). The CDR3 runs to 15 residues. CDR3: CSADESGSGNQPQHF. CDR3 coding DNA: TGCAGTGCGGACGAGAGCGGCAGCGGCAATCAGCCCCAGCATTTT.

This clonotype has at least ten counts. The rearrangement links TRBV2 to TRBJ2-1; the D is unclear. CDR3 length equals 15 residues. Germline V gives CDR1 SNHLY, CDR2 FYNNEI. V shed 7 bases and J shed 7 bases, with 20 bases lying between them. The CDR3 sequence: CASIRTEMGYNEQFF. CDR3 bases: TGTGCCAGCATTCGCACGGAAATGGGCTATAATGAGCAGTTCTTC. Full variable domain (rest looked up from reference TRBV2 and TRBJ2-1): EPEVTQTPSHQVTQMGQEVILRCVPISNHLYFYWYRQILGQKVEFLVSFYNNEISEKSEIFDDQFSVERPDGSNFTLKIRSTKLEDSAMYFCASIRTEMGYNEQFFGPGTRLTVL.